This TCR beta chain is drawn from a study of immune heterogeneity within non-small cell lung tumors. At the level of the study: It was found that the tumors were a handful of squamous cell carcinomas, under 13 non-squamous carcinomas and 1 not otherwise specified. Findings of the study overall: Multiple tumor sites within a patient showed recurrence of identical dominant CDR3 beta clonotypes; site-unique high-frequency clones were present as well. High-frequency T-cell receptor beta clonotypes were largely distinct between individual patients.

It was with 32 V and 13 J primers that multiplex PCR amplified TCR beta CDR3. MiXCR, applied by TCRdb to the multiplex PCR reads, yields one record per CDR3 protein. This sample has approximately 4,600 distinct CDR3 sequences, with less than 40% found just once. Of note for this clonotype: No antigen is known for it.

J gave up 8 bases and V 9 bases, and 15 bases lay outside the gene matches. The CDR3 consists of 15 residues. Germline CDR1 and CDR2: LNHDA and SQIVND (reference sequence). Template material for each sample was 550 to 700 ng of bulk tumor genomic DNA. Every primary tumor yielded several biopsies, spaced far apart, that were taken during surgery. Curative operations were performed on patients who had untreated, newly diagnosed non-small cell lung cancer. It was newly diagnosed non-small cell lung cancer patients having surgery with curative intent who served as donors. The TCR originated in a woman in her 50s with non-small cell lung cancer. The specimen was lung tumor tissue. The chain has TRBV19 and TRBJ2-1, with 8 positions matching TRBD2. This CDR3 is CASSPGITGGDEQFF. Here the CDR3 DNA reads TGTGCCAGCAGTCCCGGAATCACGGGGGGGGATGAGCAGTTCTTC.